The entry below describes one T cell receptor beta chain. Its antigen is unidentified. Clones were sequenced by immunoSEQ multiplex PCR, and TCRdb holds only the in-frame ones, with some missing. The data hold over 35,000 clones, with 70% to 85% observed a single time. This entry comes from a study of OX40 agonist ivuxolimab in advanced cancers. Findings and caveats of the study: On average, CD8+ T cells showed a greater number of expanded clones than CD4+. Antigen specificity of clonally expanded peripheral T cells was not established.

The CDR3 extends over 15 amino acids. Per the germline V gene, CDR1 is SNHLY and CDR2 is FYNNEI. Trimming left V 5 bases short and J 12 bases short, with 23 bases between. The clonotype was recovered from an adult with an advanced solid tumor such as melanoma, head and neck, liver or kidney cancer. The genes are TRBV2 and TRBJ1-5; weak D call: TRBD1 (6 bases). The sample consisted of CD4+ or CD8+ T cells sorted from blood, taken in a trial of the OX40 agonist ivuxolimab. The CDR3 sequence: CASSLPTGNRIHQHF. CDR3 bases: TGTGCCAGCAGTCTACCGACAGGTAACAGAATCCACCAGCATTTT.